This T cell receptor (beta chain) originates from a study of shared clonotypes between healthy human individuals. Study information: Each donor contributed plates that comprised three CD4 naive, three CD4 memory, two CD8 naive and one CD8 memory.

Sequencing used immunoSEQ multiplex PCR; TCRdb keeps in-frame clones, though not all of them. The sample includes some 650,000 clones, roughly 97% seen only once; the top ten take 0.045% to 0.06%. General study points: Naive CD4 clonotypes overlapped across a few donors at roughly 5.1%.

Germline V gene sequence: CDR1 SGHDN, CDR2 FVKESK. The CDR3 covers 15 residues. V was pared by 2 bases and J by 7 bases, with 2 bases of the junction left unmatched. A note on this clone: The target antigen is unknown.

Sequenced material: naive CD4+ T cells sorted from blood. The subset was: CD45RA+ positively selected. The rearrangement joins TRBV14 to TRBJ2-1; TRBD2 matches 13 bases. This receptor was obtained from a woman in her twenties or thirties in good health. The CDR3, as DNA: TGTGCCAGCAGCCAAAGGGGACTAGCGGGGAATGAGCAGTTCTTC. Translating gives CASSQRGLAGNEQFF. Together with reference TRBV14 and TRBJ2-1, the CDR3 gives the full variable domain: EAGVTQFPSHSVIEKGQTVTLRCDPISGHDNLYWYRRVMGKEIKFLLHFVKESKQDESGMPNNRFLAERTGGTYSTLKVQPAELEDSGVYFCASSQRGLAGNEQFFGPGTRLTVL.